Sequencing of this T cell receptor (beta chain) was carried out in a study of Graves' ophthalmopathy and Graves' hyperthyroidism. General study points: A model of 13 signatures distinguished ophthalmopathy from stable hyperthyroidism at roughly 87% sensitivity and 81.08% specificity. Clonotypes were expanded in thyroid at above 0.001 frequency, and most also appeared in blood.

This clonotype came up many times. Its matching antigen is unknown. V trimming: 2 bases; J trimming: 4 bases; junction bases outside the gene matches: 7. This CDR3 region has 15 residues. Germline V gives CDR1 MNHNS, CDR2 SASEGT. Newly diagnosed, the hyperthyroidism patients had under 2 months' duration and were aged 18 to 65. Clinical symptoms, serum thyroxine, TRAb, thyroid ultrasound and orbital computed tomography were relied on for diagnosis. Investigators amplified TCR beta CDR3 regions from RNA transcripts. HTBI primers served in a first-round RT-PCR, which a second-round multiplex PCR followed. TCRdb ran MiXCR on the multiplex PCR reads and lists one entry per CDR3 protein. The sample holds 350,000 to 400,000 distinct CDR3 sequences; just over 15% are singletons and the top ten take 5.5% to 7%.

Material: peripheral blood. The chain couples TRBV6-1 to TRBJ1-1; 7 bases are a match to TRBD1. This TCR came from a young woman with stable Graves' hyperthyroidism. CDR3 nucleotide sequence: TGTGCCAGCAGTGAATCAGGGGGAAGATCCACTGAAGCTTTCTTT. Translated: CASSESGGRSTEAFF.